This TCR beta chain came from a study of shared clonotypes between healthy human individuals. For the study at large: A few men and two women, aged 18 to 49, were donors. There were three CD4 naive, three CD4 memory, two CD8 naive and one CD8 memory plates per donor. Study results and limitations: Non-shared clonotypes were found to have lower generation probabilities than the clonotypes that were shared by all four of the sorted-subset donors.

In replicate PCRs of sorted subsets, roughly 190 ng DNA, approximately 32,000 T cell genomes, was used. Assay: immunoSEQ multiplex PCR; the TCRdb copy retains only in-frame clones and omits some. The sample contains around 2.1 million clones, approximately 94% of which appear only once. Points on this clone: Its specificity is not known.

CD45RO-negative, CCR7-positively selected cells formed the naive CD8 fraction, excluding terminally differentiated effector memory CD45RA+ cells. V lost 1 base, J lost 1 base, and 10 bases lay in between. Germline V CDR1 and CDR2: SGHTA, FQGNSA. The length of the CDR3 is 15 residues. The clonotype comes from a man aged 18 to 29 in good health. Some clones in this sample may be carry-over from other donors' samples. The J gene is TRBJ1-1, the V gene TRBV7-2; D remains ambiguous. The sample consisted of naive CD8+ T cells from PBMCs. The CDR3: CASSLGVRQNTEAFF. The DNA for the CDR3 is TGTGCCAGCAGCTTAGGAGTTCGGCAGAACACTGAAGCTTTCTTT. Full variable domain (remainder filled in from reference TRBV7-2 and TRBJ1-1): GAGVSQSPSNKVTEKGKDVELRCDPISGHTALYWYRQSLGQGLEFLIYFQGNSAPDKSGLPSDRFSAERTGGSVSTLTIQRTQQEDSAVYLCASSLGVRQNTEAFFGQGTRLTVV.